This T cell receptor beta chain was identified during a study of blood T cells in healthy people across ages. A J-beta primer mix and a sample-barcoded 5' primer were used in a second PCR of about 7 to 11 cycles. TCRdb recomputed calls from the 5' RACE reads with MiXCR, one row per CDR3 protein. The sample consists of some 1.8 million distinct CDR3 sequences, about 39% of them appearing once. A few counts support this clonotype. As yet, its antigen is unknown. Overall study findings and caveats: The long-lived group displayed more naive CD4+ cells, plus higher diversity, than the aged donors did.

Healthy individuals of Caucasian origin from Russia, aged about 6 to 100, served as donors. Every donor provided 8.5 to 10 milliliters of peripheral blood. This TCR came from a human donor in good health. Input material: blood.

CDR3 in DNA: TGTGCCAGCAGCCAGAGAGGGGGTCTCACAGATACGCAGTATTTT. Amino acid sequence: CASSQRGGLTDTQYF. V gene TRBV12-3 or TRBV12-4 combines with J gene TRBJ2-3; weak D call: TRBD1 (6 bases). The ends were cut back, 6 bases at V and 2 bases at J, with 15 bases in the middle. The CDR3 extends over 15 amino acids.